The next 4 T cell receptor beta chains were all read from a single sample in a study of CD8+ T cells in alopecia areata (dated by TCRdb to 2016 to 2019). The library was prepared using the immunoSEQ multiplex PCR assay. To provide template for TCR sequencing, every sample had RNA extracted and reverse transcribed into cDNA. Entries here come from immuneACCESS through TCRdb and include only in-frame sequences with V and J called. Some clones fail to appear in such tables; in the studies checked, an unresolved V gene covers under half of the shortfall, and the cause of the remainder is unknown. The sample table shows some 7,500 clones, and 60% to 80% are seen once. Jointly, the top ten make up over 13% of the sample. Reading the label with the study, this specimen's time point is: baseline before oral tofacitinib. Lesional scalp punch biopsies and peripheral blood were obtained from alopecia areata patients.

Specimen: skin, collected at week 0. Source of these receptors: a human donor with alopecia areata.

By sample fraction, this clone is large. The chain carries TRBV10-3 and TRBJ1-1; 7 bases agree with TRBD1. The J segment lost 8 bases and the V segment lost 6 bases, leaving 9 bases of the junction unmatched. The germline V gene encodes CDR1 ENHRY and CDR2 SYGVKD. CDR3 length equals 13 residues. CDR3 region: CAIRKGAGPEAFF. The CDR3 DNA sequence: TGTGCCATCAGGAAGGGGGCTGGTCCCGAAGCTTTCTTT.

Points on this clone: One end of the junction varies from germline; a read error may be responsible. This sample also contains other DNA sequences that code for the same CDR3. This sequence joins TRBV29-1 and TRBJ1-1, with a possible D match to TRBD1 (6 bases). In germline, CDR1 is SQVTM, CDR2 ANQGSEA. This CDR3 contains 17 residues. CDR3 DNA sequence: TGCAGCGTTTGGCCCCCGCCAGGGGCCCACGTGAACACTGAGGCTTTCTTT. Encoded protein: CSVWPPPGAHVNTEAFF.

This clone was picked up a small number of times. V gene TRBV18 combines with J gene TRBJ2-7; TRBD2 matches at 9 bases. V lost 2 bases and J lost 2; bases outside the gene matches: 7. CDR3 size: 16 residues. The germline V gene encodes CDR1 KGHSH and CDR2 LQKENI. The CDR3 nucleotides read TGTGCCAGCTCACCAACTAATATAGCGGGGGCCTACGAGCAGTACTTC. This codes for CASSPTNIAGAYEQYF.

This chain links TRBV19 with TRBJ1-1; D unresolved. V gave up 3 bases and J gave up 2 bases, with 10 bases separating them. This CDR3 region has 14 residues. The germline CDR1 and CDR2 sequences are LNHDA and SQIVND (reference sequence). The CDR3 is CASSIRPDNTEAFF. CDR3 DNA: TGTGCCAGTAGTATTCGCCCGGATAACACTGAAGCTTTCTTT.